A selection of T cell receptor beta chains follows, all from one sample in a study of T-cell reconstitution after alpha-beta-depleted transplantation in children. TCRdb fed the PCR reads into MiXCR, producing one record per CDR3 protein. Of 500,000 to 600,000 distinct CDR3 sequences in the sample, 25% to 30% were seen once. The sequences come from PBMCs, collected before TCRalphabeta/CD19-depleted stem cell transplant. These receptors all come from a boy younger than two with Wiskott-Aldrich syndrome, due to receive a stem cell transplant. The CDR3 runs from the conserved cysteine through the conserved F or W. Clone size is stated in some rows and not others, as once, few, many or a class when expanded.

V,J,size,CDR3
TRBV12-3/TRBV12-4,TRBJ2-5,few,CASSLMWETQYF
TRBV28,TRBJ1-1,.,CASIPRGNTEAFF
TRBV3-1,TRBJ2-5,few,CASSQSAGGWQETQYF
TRBV20-1,TRBJ2-3,few,CSAPILRGRGTDTQYF
TRBV12-3/TRBV12-4,TRBJ2-7,few,CASSPRQTRPYYEQYF
TRBV10-3,TRBJ1-3,.,CAMGKDFGNTIYF
TRBV20-1,TRBJ1-5,.,CSVTGYSGQPQHF
TRBV6-4,TRBJ2-1,.,CASSALAGPLVEQFF
TRBV10-3,TRBJ2-3,.,CAISAGLVTTDTQYF
TRBV7-9,TRBJ2-5,.,CASSFRLAGGLQETQYF
TRBV5-1,TRBJ2-1,.,CASSLSRLAYNEQLF
TRBV7-2,TRBJ2-7,.,CASSSADGVEQYF
TRBV24-1,TRBJ2-1,few,CATSDPGGGNYNEQFF
TRBV7-2,TRBJ1-6,once,CASSLTVYNSPLHF
TRBV12-3/TRBV12-4,TRBJ1-3,.,CASSTHMGGRSGNTIYF
TRBV20-1,TRBJ2-5,.,CSARDRQGAETQYF
TRBV7-2,TRBJ2-5,few,CASSPGYADPRETQYF
TRBV5-1,TRBJ2-2,few,CASSLGRSDTHRELFF
TRBV5-1,TRBJ2-3,.,CASSLGKRAAFSTDTQYF
TRBV20-1,TRBJ2-5,.,CSASGTSGQETQYF
TRBV12-3/TRBV12-4,TRBJ1-5,.,CASSRGEYQPQHF
TRBV18,TRBJ2-7,few,CASSALAGGPLSYEQYF
TRBV5-1,TRBJ1-5,many,CASSPGTGSNQPQHF
TRBV5-1,TRBJ2-1,many,CASSQGAGYTDEQFF
TRBV12-3/TRBV12-4,TRBJ2-7,many,CASSFRVGYEQYF
TRBV27,TRBJ2-1,few,CASIAQGARNEQFF
TRBV20-1,TRBJ1-2,few,CSAVGTGANYGYTF
TRBV5-1,TRBJ2-7,.,CASSTLTSGRARSSYEQYF
TRBV11-2,TRBJ1-2,.,CASSLWQGAGGYTF
TRBV5-1,TRBJ2-1,.,CASRSLAGGWNEQFF
TRBV29-1,TRBJ2-3,few,CSVEGLVSTDTQYF
TRBV4-1,TRBJ1-1,few,CASSQDTVNTEAFF
TRBV5-1,TRBJ2-7,.,CASSLGLASWSYEQYF
TRBV5-1,TRBJ2-6,.,CASSLRRGVSTFSGANVLTF
TRBV29-1,TRBJ2-1,.,CSVAGTSGINEQFF
TRBV7-2,TRBJ1-6,.,CASSFQPRSPLHF
TRBV4-1,TRBJ2-5,few,CASSRTSAAETQYF
TRBV20-1,TRBJ1-6,.,CSARKDREGSPLHF
TRBV6-1,TRBJ2-1,.,CASRGTSGSNEQFF
TRBV7-3,TRBJ2-3,few,CASSFFGLGLAAQYF
TRBV4-2,TRBJ2-7,few,CASSQEGAGTYYEQYF